A selection of T cell receptor beta chains follows, all from one sample in a study of PD-1 blockade in classical Hodgkin lymphoma. The protocol was immunoSEQ multiplex PCR, while the TCRdb copy is restricted to in-frame clones and leaves out a portion. The sample lists over 7,500 clones; approximately 90% were seen once. The source material was peripheral blood mononuclear cells (PBMCs), sampled at baseline. These receptors all stem from a human donor with classical Hodgkin lymphoma. Both conserved end residues are part of each CDR3. The order of the fields is CDR3 length, V gene, D gene, clone size, J gene, CDR3 DNA, CDR3 protein. A D gene is named only where the DNA matches it firmly. A row's size may be missing; if present it is once, few, many or a size class.

cdr3_length: 15; v_call: TRBV9; d_call: NA; clone_size: NA; j_call: TRBJ2-7; cdr3_nt: TGTGCCAGCAGCGTAGGGGACTTGGGAGACTACGAGCAGTACTTC; cdr3_aa: CASSVGDLGDYEQYF
cdr3_length: 14; v_call: TRBV18; d_call: TRBD1; clone_size: NA; j_call: TRBJ1-5; cdr3_nt: TGTGCCAGCTCACCAGAACAGGGGGGTCAGCCCCAGCATTTT; cdr3_aa: CASSPEQGGQPQHF
cdr3_length: 11; v_call: TRBV11-2; d_call: NA; clone_size: NA; j_call: TRBJ2-1; cdr3_nt: TGTGCCAGCAGCCAGGTCGGTGAGCAGTTCTTC; cdr3_aa: CASSQVGEQFF
cdr3_length: 14; v_call: TRBV19; d_call: NA; clone_size: NA; j_call: TRBJ1-5; cdr3_nt: TGTGCCAGTAGCCCTGGACAGATTAAACAGCCCCAGCATTTT; cdr3_aa: CASSPGQIKQPQHF
cdr3_length: 14; v_call: TRBV27; d_call: TRBD2; clone_size: NA; j_call: TRBJ2-7; cdr3_nt: TGTGCCATCACCCGGACTAGCGGGAACTACGAGCAGTACTTC; cdr3_aa: CAITRTSGNYEQYF
cdr3_length: 15; v_call: TRBV5-4; d_call: NA; clone_size: NA; j_call: TRBJ2-1; cdr3_nt: TGTGCCAGCAGCTTGGGAATTCCCTCCTACAATGAGCAGTTCTTC; cdr3_aa: CASSLGIPSYNEQFF
cdr3_length: 10; v_call: TRBV21-1; d_call: NA; clone_size: NA; j_call: TRBJ1-1; cdr3_nt: TGTGCCAGCAGCTTCCCTAAGGCTTTCTTT; cdr3_aa: CASSFPKAFF
cdr3_length: 15; v_call: TRBV21-1; d_call: NA; clone_size: NA; j_call: TRBJ2-3; cdr3_nt: TGTGCCAGCAGACCCCGGGACAGAAGAGGAGATACGCAGTATTTT; cdr3_aa: CASRPRDRRGDTQYF
cdr3_length: 13; v_call: TRBV5-1; d_call: TRBD1; clone_size: NA; j_call: TRBJ1-1; cdr3_nt: TGCGCCAGCAGCCCGGGACAGGGGAGATTGGCTTTCTTT; cdr3_aa: CASSPGQGRLAFF
cdr3_length: 14; v_call: TRBV12-2; d_call: NA; clone_size: NA; j_call: TRBJ2-1; cdr3_nt: TGTGCAAGTCGCTTAGGCTTGAACGAGGACTGGCAGTTCTTC; cdr3_aa: CASRLGLNEDWQFF
cdr3_length: 13; v_call: TRBV30; d_call: NA; clone_size: NA; j_call: TRBJ1-4; cdr3_nt: TGTGCCGGGCGTGGAGGGAGGGACGAAAAACTGTTTTTT; cdr3_aa: CAGRGGRDEKLFF
cdr3_length: 13; v_call: TRBV5-6; d_call: NA; clone_size: NA; j_call: TRBJ2-1; cdr3_nt: TGTGCCAGCAGTTTCTCCCCCCGCCAAGAGCAGTTCTTC; cdr3_aa: CASSFSPRQEQFF
cdr3_length: 15; v_call: TRBV5-1; d_call: NA; clone_size: NA; j_call: TRBJ1-3; cdr3_nt: TGCGCCAGCAGCTTGGCGGGCCAGATTGGAAACACCATATATTTT; cdr3_aa: CASSLAGQIGNTIYF
cdr3_length: 15; v_call: TRBV7-8; d_call: TRBD1; clone_size: once; j_call: TRBJ2-2; cdr3_nt: TGTGCCAGCAGGACAGGGGCTCGGGGGACCGGGGAGCTGTTTTTT; cdr3_aa: CASRTGARGTGELFF
cdr3_length: 19; v_call: TRBV7-9; d_call: TRBD1; clone_size: NA; j_call: TRBJ1-3; cdr3_nt: TGTGCCAGCAGCCATCTCCCCCGGGACAGGGCTTTATCTGGAAACACCATATATTTT; cdr3_aa: CASSHLPRDRALSGNTIYF
cdr3_length: 14; v_call: TRBV2; d_call: TRBD1; clone_size: NA; j_call: TRBJ2-7; cdr3_nt: TGTGCCAGCACCCCCGGACAGGGAGTCTACGAGCAGTACTTC; cdr3_aa: CASTPGQGVYEQYF
cdr3_length: 15; v_call: TRBV12-5; d_call: TRBD1; clone_size: NA; j_call: TRBJ1-5; cdr3_nt: TGTGCTAGTGGATCCCAGGGGGGTTTCAATCAGCCCCAGCATTTT; cdr3_aa: CASGSQGGFNQPQHF
cdr3_length: 14; v_call: TRBV6-6; d_call: TRBD1; clone_size: once; j_call: TRBJ1-1; cdr3_nt: TGTGCCAGCAGTCACTCACCGACAGGGGGTCAAGCTTTCTTT; cdr3_aa: CASSHSPTGGQAFF